What follows are 32 T cell receptor beta chains derived from one specimen sequenced in a study of blood T cell repertoires in COVID-19. Data came from immunoSEQ multiplex PCR; TCRdb stores just in-frame clones and leaves some out. The sample holds 120,000 to 150,000 clones, about 91% seen once. The sequencing input was peripheral blood. The source of these receptors is a woman in her fifties or sixties with acute or convalescent COVID-19.

This clone was detected a few times. This rearrangement joins TRBV12-5 to TRBJ1-6, with a weak D call TRBD1 (5 bases). CDR1 LGHNT and CDR2 FRNRAP come from the germline V gene. Trimming removed 7 bases at V and 10 bases at J, with 14 bases between. The CDR3 loop spans 13 amino acids. CDR3 in DNA: TGTGCTAGTGCCTGGGGCGACGGCTCACCCCTCCACTTT. Its protein is CASAWGDGSPLHF.

This rearrangement joins TRBV3-1 (or the pseudogene TRBV3-2) to TRBJ1-1, with D possibly being TRBD1 (5 bases). Per germline, CDR1 LGHDT and CDR2 YNNKEL (reference sequence). This CDR3 has 16 residues. V was clipped by 3 bases and J by 4 bases, with 18 bases between them. The CDR3 DNA reads as TGTGCCAGCAGCCATGGGACTTTCTCTGCCTCCACTGAAGCTTTCTTT. It translates to CASSHGTFSASTEAFF.

The genes are TRBV5-1 and TRBJ1-2; 7 nucleotides line up with TRBD1. Germline CDR1 and CDR2: SGHRS and YFSETQ. The length of the CDR3 is 15 residues. The junction had 14 bases not matched to a gene; V was cut back by 4 bases and J by 8 bases. The CDR3: CASSPGGTDFSGYTF. DNA for the CDR3: TGCGCCAGCAGCCCGGGGGGGACAGACTTTTCCGGCTACACCTTC.

V and J are TRBV7-9 and TRBJ2-2; the D is unclear. This CDR3 contains 15 residues. The germline V gene has CDR1 SEHNR and CDR2 FQNEAQ (reference sequence). Trimming left V 4 bases short and J 3 bases short, with 12 bases between. The CDR3 nucleotides are TGTGCCAGCAGCTCCTCGAGGCTTTACACCGGGGAGCTGTTTTTT. This gives the protein CASSSSRLYTGELFF.

The chain is built from TRBV2 and TRBJ2-7; D might be TRBD1 (5 bases). There are 12 residues in the CDR3. Deletions cut 6 bases from V and 4 bases from J, with 10 bases between. Germline assignment: CDR1 SNHLY and CDR2 FYNNEI. This CDR3 is CASRDDRYEQYF. DNA for the CDR3: TGTGCCAGCAGGGACGACAGATACGAGCAGTACTTC.

The chain is built from TRBV4-1 and TRBJ1-2; 8 bases map to TRBD1. Germline V gene sequence: CDR1 MGHRA, CDR2 YSYEKL. The J segment lost 7 bases and the V segment lost 1 base, leaving 8 bases of the junction unmatched. The length of the CDR3 is 15 residues. The DNA of the CDR3 is TGCGCCAGCAGCCAAGCAGGGGGCGCAGGGGGTGGCTACACCTTC. Its translation is CASSQAGGAGGGYTF.

V gene TRBV24-1 combines with J gene TRBJ1-5; D possibly corresponds to TRBD1 (6 bases). From germline, CDR1 is KGHDR and CDR2 SFDVKD. The CDR3 sequence is 16 residues long. Trimming shortened V by 4 bases and J by 4 bases, and 16 bases separated the two germline ends. In DNA form, the CDR3 reads TGTGCCACCAGTGAACGGGAGGGGGTAGGTAATCAGCCCCAGCATTTT. Translating gives CATSEREGVGNQPQHF.

The genes are TRBV2 and TRBJ1-4; 9 nucleotides align to TRBD1. The CDR3 is 15 amino acids. The germline gives CDR1 SNHLY, CDR2 FYNNEI. The ends lost 5 bases at V and 7 bases at J; junction bases unmatched: 8. CDR3 bases: TGTGCCAGCAGTATATCGACAGGGGGGGGTGAAAAACTGTTTTTT. Translating it yields CASSISTGGGEKLFF. The variable domain in full, with the rest retrieved from reference TRBV2 and TRBJ1-4, is EPEVTQTPSHQVTQMGQEVILRCVPISNHLYFYWYRQILGQKVEFLVSFYNNEISEKSEIFDDQFSVERPDGSNFTLKIRSTKLEDSAMYFCASSISTGGGEKLFFGSGTQLSVL.

The chain links TRBV6-2 or TRBV6-3 to TRBJ2-1; TRBD2 matches 7 bases. The CDR3 is made up of 15 amino acids. Looked up from germline, CDR1 is MNHEY and CDR2 is SVGEGT. The junction had 12 bases not matched to a gene; V was cut back by 6 bases and J by 7 bases. The CDR3 DNA sequence: TGTGCCAGCAGCAGACTAGCCGAGCCCTGGAATGAGCAGTTCTTC. It codes for CASSRLAEPWNEQFF.

The V call is TRBV7-2, the J call TRBJ1-2, with D possibly being TRBD1 (5 bases). Trimming took off 7 bases at V and 8 bases at J, with 17 bases between the two ends. This CDR3 has 13 amino acids. CDR1 and CDR2 (germline): SGHTA, FQGNSA. In DNA form, the CDR3 reads TGTGCCAGCACCCCAGCAGGGTATGGAGGCTACACCTTC. It encodes CASTPAGYGGYTF.

The rearrangement joins TRBV24-1 to TRBJ2-3; D might be TRBD1 (6 bases). Germline values: CDR1 KGHDR, CDR2 SFDVKD. V lost 7 bases to trimming and J lost 1 base, with 14 bases between them. The CDR3 length is 15 residues. The CDR3 loop reads CATSQQGMGTDTQYF. The CDR3 nucleotides are TGTGCCACCAGCCAGCAGGGGATGGGCACAGATACGCAGTATTTT.

V and J are TRBV6-2 or TRBV6-3 and TRBJ2-2; D perhaps matches TRBD1 (6 bases). Germline values: CDR1 MNHEY, CDR2 SVGEGT. V lost 0 bases and J 5 bases, leaving 13 bases between the germline ends. The CDR3 is 16 amino acids. CDR3 nucleotide sequence: TGTGCCAGCAGTTACTCGTGGGGGCGAGGGACCGGGGAGCTGTTTTTT. It encodes CASSYSWGRGTGELFF.

The rearrangement joins TRBV20-1 to TRBJ2-7, with a possible D match to TRBD1 (5 bases). This CDR3 spans 11 amino acids. Germline V gene lookup returns CDR1 DFQATT and CDR2 SNEGSKA (reference sequence). V lost 6 bases, J lost 3 bases, and 9 bases lay in between. In DNA, the CDR3 is TGCAGTGCCCAGGGTGACTACGAGCAGTACTTC. This translates into CSAQGDYEQYF.

This chain connects TRBV2 to TRBJ1-5, with 7 nucleotides matching TRBD1. V shed 10 bases and J 3 bases; nucleotides not matched to a gene: 6. The germline V gene has CDR1 SNHLY and CDR2 FYNNEI. The CDR3 consists of 13 residues. CDR3 DNA sequence: TGTGCCACCGGGGACAGTTACAATCAGCCCCAGCATTTT. Translated, it gives CATGDSYNQPQHF.

The CDR3 protein is CASSHGTGGESKQFF. DNA of the CDR3: TGTGCCAGCAGCCACGGGACAGGGGGCGAATCAAAGCAGTTCTTC. The J gene is TRBJ2-1, the V gene TRBV28, with 12 positions matching TRBD1. CDR3 length: 15 residues. The V segment lost 6 bases and the J segment 11 bases; nucleotides outside the gene matches: 11. CDR1 is MDHEN, CDR2 SYDVKM, per germline. The full variable domain, with the rest looked up from reference TRBV28 and TRBJ2-1, is DVKVTQSSRYLVKRTGEKVFLECVQDMDHENMFWYRQDPGLGLRLIYFSYDVKMKEKGDIPEGYSVSREKKERFSLILESASTNQTSMYLCASSHGTGGESKQFFGPGTRLTVL.

V usage is TRBV28 and J usage is TRBJ1-1, with D unclear. The CDR3 has 12 amino acids. The germline V and J ends were trimmed by 2 bases and 8 bases, with 9 bases remaining between them. From germline, CDR1 is MDHEN and CDR2 SYDVKM. CDR3: CASSLQEAEAFF. In DNA, the CDR3 is TGTGCCAGCAGTTTACAGGAGGCCGAAGCTTTCTTT.

Note on this clone: Because the CDR3's place on the DNA is in doubt, the DNA is left out and the CDR3 is given as listed by TCRdb. This chain links TRBV7-3 with TRBJ2-3; the D call of TRBD2 is as the table states it, not checked on the DNA. Germline V gene lookup returns CDR1 SGHTA and CDR2 FQGTGA. The CDR3 spans 12 residues, counting both ends. The CDR3 region is CASSFGGGIWYF.

The chain uses TRBV7-2 and TRBJ2-7, with 12 bases matching TRBD1. CDR1 and CDR2 (germline): SGHTA, FQGNSA. CDR3 length: 15 amino acids. V shed 5 bases, J shed 6 bases, and the junction held 8 bases outside the gene matches. This chain's CDR3 is CASSVMPGQGAEQYF. CDR3 DNA: TGTGCCAGCAGCGTAATGCCGGGACAGGGGGCCGAGCAGTACTTC.

This rearrangement joins TRBV3-1 (or the pseudogene TRBV3-2) to TRBJ2-3; D is possibly TRBD2 (5 bases). The V gene's germline CDR1 is LGHDT and CDR2 YNNKEL (reference sequence). V lost 0 bases and J 1 base, leaving 11 bases between the germline ends. The CDR3 runs to 16 residues. This CDR3 is CASSQDMGEGTDTQYF. In DNA form, the CDR3 reads TGTGCCAGCAGCCAAGACATGGGAGAGGGCACAGATACGCAGTATTTT.

V and J are TRBV27 and TRBJ2-7, with TRBD1 matching over 7 bases. Trimming took 3 bases from V and 3 from J; bases not matched to a gene: 11. Germline CDR1 MNHEY, CDR2 SMNVEV (reference sequence). This CDR3 spans 16 amino acids. DNA for the CDR3: TGTGCCAGCAGTTTCTCTCTCAGGGGGTTCGGCTACGAGCAGTACTTC. Encoded protein: CASSFSLRGFGYEQYF.

V is TRBV7-9 and J is TRBJ1-5; D may be TRBD1 (5 bases). The germline gives CDR1 SEHNR, CDR2 FQNEAQ (reference sequence). This CDR3 has 12 residues. Trimming shortened V by 5 bases and J by 9 bases, and 11 bases separated the two germline ends. CDR3 loop: CASSQGGRPQHF. The CDR3 bases are TGTGCCAGCAGCCAGGGTGGACGGCCCCAGCATTTT.

V gene TRBV29-1 combines with J gene TRBJ1-5, with TRBD1 matching 8 bases. The CDR3 sequence is 15 residues long. V lost 4 bases, J lost 3 bases, and 8 bases stayed unmatched. The V gene's germline CDR1 is SQVTM and CDR2 ANQGSEA. This CDR3 reads CSVAHATGDNQPQHF. The DNA for the CDR3 is TGCAGCGTTGCCCACGCGACAGGGGACAATCAGCCCCAGCATTTT.

The chain joins TRBV6-5 to TRBJ1-6; no clear D. The germline gives CDR1 MNHEY, CDR2 SVGAGI. V shed 0 bases and J shed 8 bases, with 11 bases lying between them. The CDR3 runs to 15 residues. CDR3 DNA sequence: TGTGCCAGCAGTTACTCCGCCAGAAACGATTCACCCCTCCACTTT. This encodes CASSYSARNDSPLHF.

This clone has only one observation. The chain recombines TRBV6-2 or TRBV6-3 with TRBJ2-5; 12 positions match TRBD2. Germline CDR1 reads MNHEY; CDR2 reads SVGEGT. CDR3 length: 17 residues. With V trimmed by 6 bases and J by 4 bases, 12 bases remained unmatched. CDR3 nucleotides: TGTGCCAGCAGCTATGGGATACTAGCGGGGGGCGGAGAGACCCAGTACTTC. Translated, it gives CASSYGILAGGGETQYF.

This sequence joins TRBV6-6 and TRBJ1-6; 7 bases agree with TRBD1. Germline V CDR1 and CDR2: MNHNY, SVGAGI (reference sequence). Germline trimming cut 6 bases from V and 7 bases from J; bases unmatched to any gene: 6. The CDR3 totals 14 residues. CDR3 DNA: TGTGCCAGCAGACCCGGGACAGAGAATTCACCCCTCCACTTT. Encoded protein: CASRPGTENSPLHF.

The V gene is TRBV7-6, the J gene TRBJ2-2, with 12 bases fitting TRBD2. This CDR3 contains 16 residues. The germline V gene encodes CDR1 SGHVS and CDR2 FNYEAQ. J lost 2 bases, V lost 7 bases, and 5 bases had no gene match. In DNA form, the CDR3 reads TGTGCCAGCACTTCACTAGCGGGGGGCAACACCGGGGAGCTGTTTTTT. This translates into CASTSLAGGNTGELFF.

V is TRBV19 and J is TRBJ1-5, with a weak D call TRBD1 (5 bases). The CDR3 is 16 residues long. The V end lost 5 bases, the J end lost 4 bases, and 18 bases lay between the germline ends. Germline lookup yields CDR1 LNHDA and CDR2 SQIVND (reference sequence). In DNA form, the CDR3 reads TGTGCCAGTAGTCCAGGAGGGCAGGGTCGAAATCAGCCCCAGCATTTT. Amino acid sequence: CASSPGGQGRNQPQHF.

CDR3 bases: TGTGCCAGTCGGACAGGGGCTTATACTGAAGCTTTCTTT. This encodes CASRTGAYTEAFF. This chain connects TRBV7-3 to TRBJ1-1; 9 bases line up with TRBD1. Germline V lookup: CDR1 SGHTA, CDR2 FQGTGA. The CDR3 has 13 residues. V lost 9 bases to trimming and J lost 5 bases; unmatched junction nucleotides: 7. The full variable domain, rest sourced from reference TRBV7-3 and TRBJ1-1, is GAGVSQTPSNKVTEKGKYVELRCDPISGHTALYWYRQSLGQGPEFLIYFQGTGAADDSGLPNDRFFAVRPEGSVSTLKIQRTERGDSAVYLCASRTGAYTEAFFGQGTRLTVV.

This clone came up a few times. The gene calls are TRBV11-1 and TRBJ1-5; D uncertain. V dropped 1 base and J dropped 6 bases, with 7 bases sitting between them. Germline CDR1 reads SGHAT; CDR2 reads FQDESV (reference sequence). There are 13 residues in the CDR3. In DNA, the CDR3 is TGTGCCAGCAGCTTAGATCGGGTTCAGCCCCAGCATTTT. This gives the protein CASSLDRVQPQHF. The full variable domain, with the rest looked up from reference TRBV11-1 and TRBJ1-5, is EAEVAQSPRYKITEKSQAVAFWCDPISGHATLYWYRQILGQGPELLVQFQDESVVDDSQLPKDRFSAERLKGVDSTLKIQPAELGDSAMYLCASSLDRVQPQHFGDGTRLSIL.

The V and J genes are TRBV3-1 (or the pseudogene TRBV3-2) and TRBJ2-1, with D perhaps matching TRBD2 (7 bases). The V gene lost 4 bases and the J gene lost 8 bases, with 12 bases spanning the gap. Germline CDR1 is LGHDT and CDR2 is YNNKEL (reference sequence). This CDR3 region has 13 residues. DNA of the CDR3: TGTGCCAGCAGCCCGGGGGGCGGTGATGAGCAGTTCTTC. This encodes CASSPGGGDEQFF.

The chain links TRBV9 to TRBJ1-1; unclear D gene. Germline values: CDR1 SGDLS, CDR2 YYNGEE. The CDR3 contains 15 residues. The ends were cut back, 4 bases at V and 1 base at J, with 14 bases in the middle. The DNA for the CDR3 is TGTGCCAGCAGCCTAGAAACCAATAGGAACACTGAAGCTTTCTTT. It yields the protein CASSLETNRNTEAFF.

The rearrangement joins TRBV6-2 or TRBV6-3 to TRBJ2-7; a weak D match, TRBD2 (5 bases). V was cut by 0 bases and J by 6 bases, with 12 bases left in between. The CDR3 sequence is 14 residues long. Germline V CDR1 and CDR2: MNHEY, SVGEGT. CDR3 loop: CASSYSAGYAEQYF. CDR3 DNA sequence: TGTGCCAGCAGTTACTCCGCGGGCTACGCCGAGCAGTACTTC.